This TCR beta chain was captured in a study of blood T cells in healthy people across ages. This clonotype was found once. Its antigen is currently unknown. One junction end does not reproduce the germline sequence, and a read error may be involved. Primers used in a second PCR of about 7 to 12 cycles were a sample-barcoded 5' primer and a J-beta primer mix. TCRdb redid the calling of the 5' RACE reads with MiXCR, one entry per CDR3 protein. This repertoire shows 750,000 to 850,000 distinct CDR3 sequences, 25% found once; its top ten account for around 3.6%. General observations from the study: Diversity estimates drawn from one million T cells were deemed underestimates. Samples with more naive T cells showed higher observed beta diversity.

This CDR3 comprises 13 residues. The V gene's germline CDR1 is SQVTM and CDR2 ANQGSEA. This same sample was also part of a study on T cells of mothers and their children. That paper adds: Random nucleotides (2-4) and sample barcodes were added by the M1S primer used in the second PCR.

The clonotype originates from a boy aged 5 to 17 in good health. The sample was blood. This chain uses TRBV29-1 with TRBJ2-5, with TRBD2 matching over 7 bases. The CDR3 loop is CSVEVRPRETQSF. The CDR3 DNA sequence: TGCAGCGTTGAAGTCCGGCCGCGGGAGACCCAGTCCTTC.